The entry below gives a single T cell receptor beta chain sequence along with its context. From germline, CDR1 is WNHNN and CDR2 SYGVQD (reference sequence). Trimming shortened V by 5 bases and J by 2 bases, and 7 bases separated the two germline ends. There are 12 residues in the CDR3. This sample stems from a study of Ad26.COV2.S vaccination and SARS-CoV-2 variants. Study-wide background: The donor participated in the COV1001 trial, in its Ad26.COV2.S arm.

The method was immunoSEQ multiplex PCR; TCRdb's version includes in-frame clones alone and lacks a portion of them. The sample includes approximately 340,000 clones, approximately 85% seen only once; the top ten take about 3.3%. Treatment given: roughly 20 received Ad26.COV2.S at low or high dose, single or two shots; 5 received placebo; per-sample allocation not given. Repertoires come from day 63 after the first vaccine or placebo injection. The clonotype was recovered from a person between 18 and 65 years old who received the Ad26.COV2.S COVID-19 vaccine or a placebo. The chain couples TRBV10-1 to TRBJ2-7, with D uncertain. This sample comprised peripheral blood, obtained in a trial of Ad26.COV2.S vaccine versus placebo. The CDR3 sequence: CASSISAYEQYF. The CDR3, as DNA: TGCGCCAGCAGTATCAGTGCCTACGAGCAGTACTTC.